This T cell receptor beta chain was sequenced during a study of shared clonotypes between healthy human individuals. It was CD45RO-negative cells, positively selected for CCR7, that made up naive CD8 cells, with terminally differentiated effector memory CD45RA+ cells excluded. The donors, all of them Caucasian adults, lived in Nashville, Tennessee. Some clones are missing from TCRdb's copy, which holds only in-frame ones; the method was immunoSEQ multiplex PCR. Among about 700,000 clones listed, about 90% were seen once. This clone was detected only a few times. The V end lost 5 bases, the J end lost 5 bases, and 16 bases lay between the germline ends. Germline CDR1 is MNHEY and CDR2 is SMNVEV (reference sequence). The CDR3 extends over 15 amino acids.

The sample consisted of naive CD8+ T cells sorted from blood. The receptor was isolated from a man aged 25 to 40 in good health. The rearrangement uses TRBV27 and TRBJ2-1; unclear D gene. The CDR3 sequence: CASSTLTSRDNEQFF. The DNA of the CDR3 is TGTGCCAGCAGTACACTGACCTCAAGGGACAATGAGCAGTTCTTC.